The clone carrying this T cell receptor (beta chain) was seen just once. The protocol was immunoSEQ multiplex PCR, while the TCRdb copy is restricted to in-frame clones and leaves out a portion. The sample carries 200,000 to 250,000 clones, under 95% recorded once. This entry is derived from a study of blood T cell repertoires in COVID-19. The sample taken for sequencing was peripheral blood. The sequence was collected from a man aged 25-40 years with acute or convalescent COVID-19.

CDR3: CASSEARGGRVHYGYTF. CDR3 bases: TGTGCCAGCAGTGAAGCGCGGGGGGGGAGGGTTCACTATGGCTACACCTTC. The chain uses TRBV6-1 and TRBJ1-2; TRBD1 is a possible D gene (5 bases). The V end was cut by 0 bases, the J end by 3 bases, with 17 bases between. Per germline, CDR1 MNHNS and CDR2 SASEGT. The CDR3 has 17 amino acids.